This T cell receptor beta chain was recovered during a study of response to subunit inactivated influenza vaccine. About this clonotype: What it binds is not known.

Per germline, CDR1 SGHTA and CDR2 FQGNSA. The ends were cut back, 1 base at V and 4 bases at J, with 8 bases in the middle. This CDR3 has 14 amino acids. The study's findings and limits: The authors suggested that every seasonal influenza vaccination recruits few new T cells.

MiXCR, applied by TCRdb to the RT-PCR reads, yields one record per CDR3 protein. The sample holds a few hundred thousand distinct CDR3 sequences, less than 15% seen once. The receptor was isolated from a man between 50 and 59 years old who received an inactivated influenza vaccine. The rearrangement joins TRBV7-2 to TRBJ1-5, with D uncertain. The sequencing here drew on PBMCs from blood, taken 12 days after vaccination. The CDR3 here is CASSLDITNQPQHF. As DNA, the CDR3 is TGTGCCAGCAGCTTAGACATAACGAATCAGCCCCAGCATTTT.